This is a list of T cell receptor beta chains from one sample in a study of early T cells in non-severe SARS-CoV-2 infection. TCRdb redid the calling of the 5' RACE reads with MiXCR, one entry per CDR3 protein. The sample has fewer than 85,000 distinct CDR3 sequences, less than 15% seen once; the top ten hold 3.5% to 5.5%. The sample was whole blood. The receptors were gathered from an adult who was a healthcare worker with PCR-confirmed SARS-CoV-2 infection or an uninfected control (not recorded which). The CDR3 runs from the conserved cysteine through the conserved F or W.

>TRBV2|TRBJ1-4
CASSEMAGRGNEKLFF
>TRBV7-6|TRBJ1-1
CASSLSGTPEAFF
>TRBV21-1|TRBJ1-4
CASSKATGCNEKLFF
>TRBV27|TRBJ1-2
CASSLKGAYGYTF
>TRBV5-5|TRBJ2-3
CASSKISIGGDTQYF
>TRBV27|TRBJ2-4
CASSRGRGNIQYF
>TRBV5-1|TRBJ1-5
CASSLRDSSNPYSNQPQHF
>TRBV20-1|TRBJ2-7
CSARDLAGSSYEQYF
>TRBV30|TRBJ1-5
CAWSVKGGQPQHF
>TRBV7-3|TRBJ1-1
CASSSSQDTEAFF
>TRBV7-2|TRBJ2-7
CASSGRLAGDYEQYF
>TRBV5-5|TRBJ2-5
CASSLAGGQGETQYF
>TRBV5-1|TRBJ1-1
CASSLAGTTNTEAFF
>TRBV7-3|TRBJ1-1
CASSYTGNTEAFF
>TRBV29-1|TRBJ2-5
CSAVGPRETQYF
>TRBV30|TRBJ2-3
CAWSVRTDTQYF
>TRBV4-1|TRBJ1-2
CASSRESFHKGAEGYTF
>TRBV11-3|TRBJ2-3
CASSLTDVGTDTQYF
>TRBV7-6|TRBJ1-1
CASSRGRATEAFF
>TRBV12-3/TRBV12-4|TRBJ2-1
CASNKAGGNSYNEQFF
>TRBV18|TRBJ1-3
CASSPPGSGNTIYF
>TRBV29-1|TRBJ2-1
CSGEIGNEQFF
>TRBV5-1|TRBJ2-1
CASSLGLRAGGNEQFF
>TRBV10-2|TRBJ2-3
CASRGLAGTDTQYF
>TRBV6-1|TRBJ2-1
CATRTSGYRGEQFF
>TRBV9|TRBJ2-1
CASSVDWAEQFF
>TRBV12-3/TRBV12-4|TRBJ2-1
CASSLAGLVGRNEQFF